Presented here are 20 T cell receptor beta chains from one specimen sequenced in a study of cytomegalovirus exposure and HLA in healthy donors. The PCR used 60 Vbeta and 13 Jbeta primers. Profiled with immunoSEQ multiplex PCR; TCRdb holds only in-frame clones, not every one. The sample lists nearly 300,000 clones, about nine tenths occurring once. Sequencing input: PBMCs. The receptor set was obtained from a man aged 35-49 years in good health and CMV-seropositive.

This chain connects TRBV6-6 to TRBJ2-7, with TRBD1 as a possible D gene (6 bases). V was shortened by 4 bases and J by 3 bases, with 13 bases between the two germline ends. Per the germline V gene, CDR1 is MNHNY and CDR2 is SVGAGI (reference sequence). CDR3 length: 14 residues. CDR3 DNA sequence: TGTGCCAGCAGTTGGGGCCAACAGGGCTACGAGCAGTACTTC. It yields the protein CASSWGQQGYEQYF.

The rearrangement links TRBV15 to TRBJ2-1; D not resolved. With 0 bases removed from V and 0 bases from J, the gap between germline ends came to 15 bases. This CDR3 region has 18 residues. Germline V gene lookup returns CDR1 LNHNV and CDR2 YYDKDF (reference sequence). The CDR3 is CATSREVGRMSSYNEQFF. The CDR3, as DNA: TGTGCCACCAGCAGAGAAGTCGGCAGGATGAGCTCCTACAATGAGCAGTTCTTC.

V usage is TRBV30 and J usage is TRBJ1-2; D not resolved. The CDR3 spans 15 residues. V lost 5 bases and J 4 bases, leaving 20 bases between the germline ends. Germline V CDR1 and CDR2: GTSNPN, SVGIG (reference sequence). The CDR3 nucleotides read TGTGCCTGGGAGGGCGGAGGGATCTCGCCCTATGGCTACACCTTC. Its protein is CAWEGGGISPYGYTF. Full variable domain (missing parts from reference TRBV30 and TRBJ1-2): SQTIHQWPATLVQPVGSPLSLECTVEGTSNPNLYWYRQAAGRGLQLLFYSVGIGQISSEVPQNLSASRPQDRQFILSSKKLLLSDSGFYLCAWEGGGISPYGYTFGSGTRLTVV.

The rearrangement joins TRBV7-2 to TRBJ2-1, with 9 bases lining up with TRBD2. This CDR3 is 15 amino acids long. Germline-derived CDR1 and CDR2 are SGHTA and FQGNSA. With 0 bases clipped from V and 10 bases from J, the junction kept 7 bases outside the gene matches. CDR3 protein: CASSLAAGGFAEQFF. The CDR3 nucleotides read TGTGCCAGCAGCTTAGCAGCGGGAGGATTTGCAGAGCAGTTCTTC.

The genes are TRBV27 and TRBJ2-3; 11 bases match TRBD2. With 2 bases clipped from V and 9 bases from J, the junction kept 4 bases outside the gene matches. Germline CDR1 reads MNHEY; CDR2 reads SMNVEV (reference sequence). The CDR3 runs 14 residues. CDR3: CASSLEGTSGTQYF. CDR3 DNA sequence: TGTGCCAGCAGTTTAGAAGGGACTAGCGGAACGCAGTATTTT.

This clone was detected only once. The CDR3 DNA sequence: TGTGCCAGCATAGACAGGCGACCCTACAATGAGCAGTTCTTC. Translated, it gives CASIDRRPYNEQFF. The V gene is TRBV28, the J gene TRBJ2-1, with D perhaps matching TRBD1 (6 bases). This CDR3 spans 14 amino acids. Germline CDR1 and CDR2: MDHEN and SYDVKM. Between the trimmed V and J ends, which lost 7 bases and 2 bases, there was a span of 12 bases. Combining the CDR3 with reference TRBV28 and TRBJ2-1 gives the whole variable domain DVKVTQSSRYLVKRTGEKVFLECVQDMDHENMFWYRQDPGLGLRLIYFSYDVKMKEKGDIPEGYSVSREKKERFSLILESASTNQTSMYLCASIDRRPYNEQFFGPGTRLTVL.

This clone appeared once. The CDR3 coding sequence is TGCGCCAGCAGCTTGCTGCCTAGCGGGAGTTCCGGCTACTACAATGAGCAGTTCTTC. Its translation is CASSLLPSGSSGYYNEQFF. The chain has TRBV5-1 and TRBJ2-1, with 10 bases lining up with TRBD2. The CDR3 loop spans 19 amino acids. The V gene end was trimmed by 1 base and the J gene end by 3 bases; junction bases not matched to a gene: 13. Looked up from germline, CDR1 is SGHRS and CDR2 is YFSETQ.

This clone was seen once. The V and J genes are TRBV10-3 and TRBJ2-7, with TRBD1 identical over 9 bases. Unmatched junction bases numbered 2, after V lost 9 bases and J lost 2 bases. Per the germline V gene, CDR1 is ENHRY and CDR2 is SYGVKD. This CDR3 contains 12 residues. The CDR3 region has the DNA TGTGCCATAGGACAGGGGACCTACGAGCAGTACTTC. It codes for CAIGQGTYEQYF.

Here the CDR3 DNA reads TGTGCCAGCTCACCCTCGACAGCGAACACTGAAGCTTTCTTT. Protein: CASSPSTANTEAFF. The chain has TRBV18 and TRBJ1-1; possible D gene TRBD1, 5 bases. V lost 3 bases to trimming and J lost 1 base, with 9 bases between them. CDR1 KGHSH and CDR2 LQKENI come from the germline V gene. This CDR3 spans 14 amino acids.

The chain employs TRBV6-4 and TRBJ1-1; 7 bases line up with TRBD1. The V and J ends lost 3 bases and 5 bases, in that order; junction bases with no gene match: 6. The CDR3 runs to 14 residues. Germline CDR1 reads MRHNA; CDR2 reads SNTAGT. CDR3 coding DNA: TGTGCCAGCAGTGAAGAAGGGGGCAGGACTGAAGCTTTCTTT. Amino acid sequence: CASSEEGGRTEAFF.

The chain links TRBV18 to TRBJ1-2; D may be TRBD1 (5 bases). Germline CDR1 reads KGHSH; CDR2 reads LQKENI. CDR3 size: 13 residues. The ends were cut back, 3 bases at V and 1 base at J, with 6 bases in the middle. The chain's CDR3 is CASSPDSNYGYTF. DNA for the CDR3: TGTGCCAGCTCACCTGACAGTAACTATGGCTACACCTTC.

Turning to this clone: At one end the junction does not follow the germline gene, possibly because of a read error. The same CDR3 can be traced to other DNA sequences in this sample. The V call is TRBV7-2, the J call TRBJ2-5; 7 positions match TRBD2. Germline values: CDR1 SGHTA, CDR2 FQGNSA. The CDR3 runs 15 residues. CDR3 nucleotides: TGTGCCAGCAGCTTAGCGCGGGGGAACCAAGAAACCCAGTACTTC. Translated: CASSLARGNQETQYF.

V usage is TRBV2 and J usage is TRBJ2-2; the match to TRBD2 covers 7 bases. The length of the CDR3 is 18 residues. The ends lost 6 bases at V and 8 bases at J; junction bases unmatched: 21. The germline V gene encodes CDR1 SNHLY and CDR2 FYNNEI. CDR3 sequence (DNA): TGTGCCAGCAGCGACGGGACCTGGGAGGGCCTGAGGGGTGGGGAGCTGTTTTTT. Protein product: CASSDGTWEGLRGGELFF.

V and J are TRBV27 and TRBJ2-5, with a possible D match to TRBD1 (6 bases). The CDR3 consists of 14 residues. The V end was cut by 2 bases, the J end by 5 bases, with 12 bases between. The germline V gene encodes CDR1 MNHEY and CDR2 SMNVEV (reference sequence). CDR3 nucleotide sequence: TGTGCCAGCAGTTTAGATTACAGGGTGGAGACCCAGTACTTC. It encodes CASSLDYRVETQYF.

The chain uses TRBV27 and TRBJ2-1, with D perhaps TRBD2 (6 bases). CDR3 size: 17 residues. The ends were cut back, 5 bases at V and 3 bases at J, with 20 bases in the middle. Germline V gene sequence: CDR1 MNHEY, CDR2 SMNVEV (reference sequence). As DNA, the CDR3 is TGTGCCAGCAGTCCCCCCCCGCGGGAAGTGGACTACAATGAGCAGTTCTTC. Its translation: CASSPPPREVDYNEQFF.

This clone occurred a few times. The rearrangement links TRBV6-1 to TRBJ1-2, with TRBD1 matching 9 bases. Germline loops: CDR1 MNHNS, CDR2 SASEGT. The CDR3 has 14 amino acids. The V and J ends lost 6 bases and 4 bases, in that order; junction bases with no gene match: 6. The CDR3 here is CASSGTGTLYGYTF. The CDR3 DNA is TGTGCCAGCAGCGGGACAGGGACTCTCTATGGCTACACCTTC.

The chain uses TRBV27 and TRBJ2-5, with TRBD2 as a possible D gene (8 bases). There are 14 residues in the CDR3. With 3 bases removed from V and 11 bases from J, the gap between germline ends came to 19 bases. In germline, CDR1 is MNHEY, CDR2 SMNVEV (reference sequence). Here the CDR3 reads CASSFGRGQGEQYF. The CDR3, as DNA: TGTGCCAGCAGTTTCGGGAGGGGGCAGGGTGAGCAGTACTTC.

The chain couples TRBV27 to TRBJ2-4; 9 bases align to TRBD1. Germline-derived CDR1 and CDR2 are MNHEY and SMNVEV (reference sequence). V lost 6 bases and J lost 5; bases outside the gene matches: 5. CDR3 length: 14 amino acids. CDR3 sequence (DNA): TGTGCCAGCAGCCTTAACAGGGGGCAAAACATTCAGTACTTC. Protein: CASSLNRGQNIQYF.

The rearrangement joins TRBV4-1 to TRBJ1-2, with D maybe TRBD1 (6 bases). This CDR3 is 14 amino acids long. Germline V gene lookup returns CDR1 MGHRA and CDR2 YSYEKL. Trimming stripped 0 bases from V and 4 bases from J, with 9 bases between. CDR3 region: CASSQEGAVYGYTF. The CDR3 DNA is TGCGCCAGCAGCCAAGAGGGGGCCGTCTATGGCTACACCTTC.

The rearrangement uses TRBV2 and TRBJ2-5; 8 bases line up with TRBD1. CDR3 size: 13 residues. Per germline, CDR1 SNHLY and CDR2 FYNNEI. V trimming: 6 bases; J trimming: 5 bases; junction bases outside the gene matches: 5. The CDR3 loop reads CASRTGEWETQYF. The CDR3 DNA follows: TGTGCCAGCAGGACAGGGGAATGGGAGACCCAGTACTTC. Variable domain in full (rest from reference TRBV2 and TRBJ2-5): EPEVTQTPSHQVTQMGQEVILRCVPISNHLYFYWYRQILGQKVEFLVSFYNNEISEKSEIFDDQFSVERPDGSNFTLKIRSTKLEDSAMYFCASRTGEWETQYFGPGTRLLVL.